This T cell receptor (beta chain) was identified in a study of T cell responses to AZD1222 COVID-19 vaccine. Study-level findings and limits: Of spike-specific TCRs, nearly half reportedly target regions left unmutated in variants. Spike-specific TCR breadth and depth grew following two AZD1222 doses. Among those given AZD1222, only five or six were seropositive at baseline. Vaccine-associated CD4 TCRs ranged over spike, dominating at 160-218 and 743-854.

Generated by immunoSEQ multiplex PCR, the TCRdb table keeps only in-frame clones and is missing some. The data show roughly 110,000 clones, with about 90% seen just once and more than 8% held by the top ten. Germline V gene sequence: CDR1 MDHEN, CDR2 SYDVKM. This CDR3 contains 15 residues. V lost 5 bases to trimming and J lost 0 bases, with 13 bases between them. Worth noting for this clone: The antigen is undetermined.

The sequence was collected from an adult who received the AZD1222 COVID-19 vaccine. The source was peripheral blood, collected 28 days after the second AZD1222 dose. The chain recombines TRBV28 with TRBJ1-1, with D tentatively TRBD1 (5 bases). DNA for the CDR3: TGTGCCAGCAGTCAGGACAAGCGGCTGAACACTGAAGCTTTCTTT. It encodes CASSQDKRLNTEAFF.